The entry that follows covers one T cell receptor beta chain sequence. The sample comes from a study of cytomegalovirus exposure and HLA in healthy donors. This CDR3 has 16 residues. Germline CDR1 and CDR2: MNHEY and SVGAGI. V shed 3 bases, J shed 5 bases, and the junction held 10 bases outside the gene matches. Primers included in the PCR were 60 Vbeta and 13 Jbeta primers. Some clones are missing from TCRdb's copy, which holds only in-frame ones; the method was immunoSEQ multiplex PCR. The sample shows approximately 150,000 clones, under 80% of them seen only once. Sequences were obtained from PBMCs. The receptor was isolated from a human donor in good health. V usage is TRBV6-5 and J usage is TRBJ1-2; 9 bases fit TRBD1. CDR3 coding DNA: TGTGCCAGCAGTTATCAAACAGGGGGCGAAGGGTATGGCTACACCTTC. Translation: CASSYQTGGEGYGYTF.